This T cell receptor (beta chain) appears in the sequencing data of a study of blood T cell repertoires in COVID-19. Study summary: Material from acute and convalescent COVID-19 was sourced from the United States, Italy and Spain. The analysed material was cDNA or gDNA that came from T cells, B-cell-depleted T cells, or PBMCs.

Germline V gene data show CDR1 as SEHNR and CDR2 as FQNEAQ (reference sequence). Trimming shortened V by 4 bases and J by 5 bases, and 17 bases separated the two germline ends. The CDR3 contains 15 residues. In the authors' workflow: Using reference gene primer amplification, nucleated cell counts were estimated. Libraries were prepared by immunoSEQ multiplex PCR; TCRdb keeps only in-frame clonotypes and omits some of them. The V and J calls and clone size were taken over from that table, and D and trimming were inferred from the DNA. The data hold roughly 190,000 clones, with 80% observed a single time.

The sample comprised peripheral blood. The chain is built from TRBV7-9 and TRBJ1-1; D is uncertain. The TCR sequence derives from a man aged 60-69 years with acute or convalescent COVID-19. The CDR3 sequence is CASSSGWVGQTEAFF. For the CDR3, the DNA is TGTGCCAGCAGCTCGGGGTGGGTCGGGCAGACTGAAGCTTTCTTT.